Listed below are T cell receptor beta chains from one sample, sequenced in a study of T cell changes during pregnancy in multiple sclerosis. Sequencing was performed with immunoSEQ multiplex PCR; in TCRdb, only in-frame clones are kept and a portion is missing. Among tens of thousands of clones listed, approximately 89% were seen once. This sample comprised CD8+ T cells from peripheral blood mononuclear cells, obtained in the third trimester of pregnancy. The origin of the receptors is a female donor with multiple sclerosis, enrolled in a pregnancy study. CDR3s include the opening cysteine and the closing phenylalanine or tryptophan. Each record gives: V gene, J gene, CDR3 length, CDR3 protein.

V gene: TRBV7-6; J gene: TRBJ2-5; CDR3 length: 12; CDR3 protein: CASSYPGETQYF
V gene: TRBV11-2; J gene: TRBJ1-6; CDR3 length: 16; CDR3 protein: CASSSGQLSYNSPLHF
V gene: TRBV11-2; J gene: TRBJ2-5; CDR3 length: 15; CDR3 protein: CASSPGQGDLETQYF
V gene: TRBV27; J gene: TRBJ2-5; CDR3 length: 14; CDR3 protein: CASSANRGSETQYF
V gene: TRBV27; J gene: TRBJ2-2; CDR3 length: 16; CDR3 protein: CASSQAGTGGTGELFF
V gene: TRBV15; J gene: TRBJ1-5; CDR3 length: 16; CDR3 protein: CATGSSWTGPNQPQHF
V gene: TRBV28; J gene: TRBJ2-2; CDR3 length: 13; CDR3 protein: CASSSENTGELFF
V gene: TRBV27; J gene: TRBJ2-1; CDR3 length: 12; CDR3 protein: CASSFGYNEQFF
V gene: TRBV6-4; J gene: TRBJ2-3; CDR3 length: 15; CDR3 protein: CASSESGGQADTQYF
V gene: TRBV4-1; J gene: TRBJ2-7; CDR3 length: 17; CDR3 protein: CASSQVIMSAGQHEQYF
V gene: TRBV7-9; J gene: TRBJ2-7; CDR3 length: 14; CDR3 protein: CASSPRDTSYEQYF
V gene: TRBV7-8; J gene: TRBJ2-7; CDR3 length: 13; CDR3 protein: CASSGRQGHEQYF
V gene: TRBV6-5; J gene: TRBJ1-2; CDR3 length: 13; CDR3 protein: CASSSTVGYGYTF
V gene: TRBV27; J gene: TRBJ2-2; CDR3 length: 14; CDR3 protein: CASSLAGVTGELFF
V gene: TRBV30; J gene: TRBJ1-2; CDR3 length: 14; CDR3 protein: CAWTGPPRAHGYTF
V gene: TRBV4-3; J gene: TRBJ2-7; CDR3 length: 14; CDR3 protein: CASSPWRSSYEQYF
V gene: TRBV7-9; J gene: TRBJ2-3; CDR3 length: 13; CDR3 protein: CASSPLLSVSQYF
V gene: TRBV19; J gene: TRBJ2-1; CDR3 length: 17; CDR3 protein: CASSILRTGGRYNEQFF
V gene: TRBV29-1; J gene: TRBJ1-2; CDR3 length: 12; CDR3 protein: CSVKGGIDGYTF
V gene: TRBV5-6; J gene: TRBJ2-2; CDR3 length: 16; CDR3 protein: CASSSGGGGAAGELFF
V gene: TRBV9; J gene: TRBJ2-2; CDR3 length: 17; CDR3 protein: CASSDPRSGANTGELFF
V gene: TRBV23-1; J gene: TRBJ1-2; CDR3 length: 17; CDR3 protein: CASSQYVAENSNYGYTF
V gene: TRBV19; J gene: TRBJ1-5; CDR3 length: 15; CDR3 protein: CASSIRTGSNQPQHF
V gene: TRBV4-3; J gene: TRBJ2-3; CDR3 length: 15; CDR3 protein: CASSQDSGSHYTQYF
V gene: TRBV6-1; J gene: TRBJ2-7; CDR3 length: 12; CDR3 protein: CASRVSGGEQYF
V gene: TRBV5-4; J gene: TRBJ2-7; CDR3 length: 18; CDR3 protein: CASSLRVRVRGASSEQYF
V gene: TRBV19; J gene: TRBJ2-2; CDR3 length: 13; CDR3 protein: CASSTIRDGELFF
V gene: TRBV27; J gene: TRBJ1-4; CDR3 length: 16; CDR3 protein: CASSPLGRAANEKLFF
V gene: TRBV7-9; J gene: TRBJ1-5; CDR3 length: 16; CDR3 protein: CASSHGQDAPDQPQHF
V gene: TRBV11-2; J gene: TRBJ2-7; CDR3 length: 14; CDR3 protein: CASSLAEGWYEQYF
V gene: TRBV5-8; J gene: TRBJ2-7; CDR3 length: 15; CDR3 protein: CASSSRPGQGYEQYF
V gene: TRBV5-4; J gene: TRBJ2-3; CDR3 length: 12; CDR3 protein: CASGTSTDTQYF
V gene: TRBV30; J gene: TRBJ2-1; CDR3 length: 13; CDR3 protein: CASIASLYNEQFF
V gene: TRBV10-2; J gene: TRBJ2-7; CDR3 length: 16; CDR3 protein: CASSDQLAAGPYEQYF
V gene: TRBV28; J gene: TRBJ2-1; CDR3 length: 17; CDR3 protein: CASSLGTGGRTYNEQFF
V gene: TRBV4-3; J gene: TRBJ1-1; CDR3 length: 16; CDR3 protein: CASSQDLTGWYTEAFF
V gene: TRBV27; J gene: TRBJ2-7; CDR3 length: 12; CDR3 protein: CASSLGRGEQYF
V gene: TRBV7-9; J gene: TRBJ1-2; CDR3 length: 15; CDR3 protein: CASSLAGGANYGYTF
V gene: TRBV4-3; J gene: TRBJ1-1; CDR3 length: 15; CDR3 protein: CASTRDRVMNTEAFF
V gene: TRBV14; J gene: TRBJ2-3; CDR3 length: 15; CDR3 protein: CASSPARTGRDTQYF
V gene: TRBV4-3; J gene: TRBJ2-7; CDR3 length: 15; CDR3 protein: CASSHLAGAAYEQYF
V gene: TRBV29-1; J gene: TRBJ2-1; CDR3 length: 15; CDR3 protein: CSVPPTSGGAYEQFF
V gene: TRBV7-8; J gene: TRBJ2-7; CDR3 length: 14; CDR3 protein: CASSLAGAPYEQYF
V gene: TRBV7-6; J gene: TRBJ2-1; CDR3 length: 17; CDR3 protein: CASSLAGALAGVHEQFF
V gene: TRBV6-6; J gene: TRBJ2-5; CDR3 length: 15; CDR3 protein: CASSFTGGVKETQYF
V gene: TRBV19; J gene: TRBJ2-7; CDR3 length: 13; CDR3 protein: CASAPTDSYEQYF
V gene: TRBV30; J gene: TRBJ2-3; CDR3 length: 14; CDR3 protein: CAWIQGSDTDTQYF
V gene: TRBV19; J gene: TRBJ1-1; CDR3 length: 14; CDR3 protein: CASSIGQGNTEAFF
V gene: TRBV29-1; J gene: TRBJ1-2; CDR3 length: 12; CDR3 protein: CSVLDRFYGYTF
V gene: TRBV4-3; J gene: TRBJ2-1; CDR3 length: 16; CDR3 protein: CASSQEAGWGYNEQFF